This record covers a single T cell receptor beta chain. The data were taken from a study of T cell changes during pregnancy in multiple sclerosis. Only in-frame clones appear in the TCRdb table, and some are missing; sequencing was by immunoSEQ multiplex PCR. The sample holds around 72,000 clones; 91% are singletons and the top ten take approximately 0.71%. Trimming took 0 bases from V and 6 from J; bases not matched to a gene: 15. CDR1 and CDR2 from the germline V gene are MGHRA and YSYEKL. The CDR3 loop spans 18 amino acids. The chain is built from TRBV4-1 and TRBJ1-2; TRBD1 aligns across 8 bases. Sequenced here: peripheral blood, sampled in the third trimester of pregnancy. The sequence derives from a female donor in good health, enrolled as a control in a pregnancy study. The CDR3 nucleotides read TGCGCCAGCAGCCAAGAGGGTCAGGGGGCGCTTGGTTTGGATGGCTACACCTTC. Its protein is CASSQEGQGALGLDGYTF.